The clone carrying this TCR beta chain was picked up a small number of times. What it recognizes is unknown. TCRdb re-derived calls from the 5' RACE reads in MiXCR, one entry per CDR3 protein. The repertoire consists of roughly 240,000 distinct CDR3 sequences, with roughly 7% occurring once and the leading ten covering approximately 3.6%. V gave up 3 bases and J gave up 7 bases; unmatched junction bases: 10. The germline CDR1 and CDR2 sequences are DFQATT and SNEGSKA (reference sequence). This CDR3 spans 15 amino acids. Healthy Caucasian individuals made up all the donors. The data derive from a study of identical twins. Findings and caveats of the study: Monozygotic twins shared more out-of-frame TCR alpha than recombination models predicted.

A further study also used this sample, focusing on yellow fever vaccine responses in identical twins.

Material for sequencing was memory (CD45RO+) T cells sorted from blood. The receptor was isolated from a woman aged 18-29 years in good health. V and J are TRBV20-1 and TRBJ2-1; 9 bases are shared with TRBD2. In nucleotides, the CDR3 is TGCAGTGCTAGTGTTGGGCGGGGGGGCAAAAATGAGCAGTTCTTC. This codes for CSASVGRGGKNEQFF.